This T cell receptor (beta chain) was identified in a study of OX40 agonist ivuxolimab in advanced cancers. Regarding the study in general: Ivuxolimab was an agonistic, fully human IgG2 monoclonal antibody directed against OX40 (CD134), a costimulatory receptor. Intravenous ivuxolimab was administered to patients every 2 weeks at six dose levels: 0.01, 0.1, 0.3, 1.5, 3 and 10 mg/kg. Of the approximately 54 patients in dose escalation, about 20 had hepatocellular carcinoma, some 15 had melanoma, 9 had renal cell carcinoma and 9 had head and neck cancer. A male proportion of roughly 80% and a mean age of about 60 years, ranging from about 23 to 90, were recorded for the dose-escalation cohort. Prior anti-PD-1, anti-PD-L1 or anti-CTLA-4 therapy was permitted, and checkpoint inhibitors had been received by about 37% of dose-escalation patients. Partial responses occurred in three dose-escalation patients, of whom one had hepatocellular carcinoma and two had cutaneous melanoma. The purpose of peripheral TCRbeta sequencing was to test whether ivuxolimab changed TCR sequence diversity and led to clonal T-cell expansion. The paper covers the monotherapy dose-escalation part of the phase I ivuxolimab trial, which included N ≈ 50 patients.

What the work shows at the level of the full study, not this receptor alone: At doses of 0.1 to 3.0 mg/kg, clonal expansion of both CD4+ and CD8+ T cells in blood was seen between baseline and week 6. On average, CD8+ T cells showed more expanded clones than CD4+ T cells after ivuxolimab. In the 0.1-3.0 mg/kg groups, partial responders were among the patients with the lowest normalized peripheral clonal expansion, particularly in CD8+ T cells. Low levels of normalized T-cell clonal expansion were also shown by some nonresponding patients. Which antigens the clonally expanded peripheral T cells were specific for was not determined.

Patients with autoimmune disease history or receiving systemic immunosuppression were excluded from the trial. In every dose cohort, peripheral blood was drawn for TCR sequencing at baseline, cycle 4 day 1, and cycle 7 day 1. The samples were drawn from a first-in-human, open-label, multicenter phase I dose-escalation trial of ivuxolimab. Adults with locally advanced or metastatic melanoma, renal cell carcinoma, hepatocellular carcinoma or head and neck squamous cell carcinoma were enrolled in the trial. Before TCR sequencing, CD4+ T cells and CD8+ T cells were sorted from peripheral blood as separate populations. From the cysteine up to the phenylalanine, the CDR3 has a length of 15 residues. Solely the CDR3 DNA is kept, with 45 bases framed from the first base. In regard to this clone: Its antigen remains undetermined. Base qualities are not at hand, and no much larger clone is one base apart.

For sequencing of the TCRbeta CDR3 region, genomic DNA was extracted from the sorted cells. TCRbeta CDR3 regions were sequenced using the immunoSEQ Assay. TCRdb mirrors the immuneACCESS table, restricted to in-frame sequences. Some clones are absent from its copies; in checked studies, under half trace to an unresolved V gene, and the reason for the others is unknown. This sample comprises roughly 89,000 clones, approximately 91% of them detected only once. Under 0.35% of the sample is held by the ten biggest clonotypes. The receptor chain draws on TRBV21-1 and TRBJ1-1. TRBV21-1 is assigned pseudogene status. The clonotype originates from an adult with an advanced solid tumor such as melanoma, head and neck, liver or kidney cancer. The sequencing used CD4+ or CD8+ T cells sorted from blood, collected in a trial of the OX40 agonist ivuxolimab. The nucleotide sequence reads TGTGCCAGCAGCAAGTTGAAGGAGTCGAACACTGAAGCTTTCTTT. Its coded protein is CASSKLKESNTEAFF.